Each of the 24 T cell receptor beta chains below was sequenced from the same sample in a study of T cell responses to AZD1222 COVID-19 vaccine. Clones were read by immunoSEQ multiplex PCR, and TCRdb kept only the in-frame ones, dropping some. The table has around 120,000 clones, 80% to 90% seen once. The specimen was peripheral blood, collected on day 0 of MenACWY control vaccination. Source of these receptors: an adult in good health.

This clone was observed a single time. The chain has TRBV9 and TRBJ1-5; 12 bases line up with TRBD1. Germline V gene data show CDR1 as SGDLS and CDR2 as YYNGEE. The length of the CDR3 is 15 residues. Trimming removed 4 bases from V and 6 bases from J; junction bases left unmatched: 5. This chain's CDR3 is CASSQGQGASQPQHF. Written as DNA, the CDR3 is TGTGCCAGCAGCCAGGGACAGGGGGCGTCTCAGCCCCAGCATTTT.

The chain has TRBV4-2 and TRBJ2-2; TRBD1 matches at 7 bases. The CDR3 is 15 amino acids. The junction had 7 bases not matched to a gene; V was cut back by 5 bases and J by 4 bases. Germline values: CDR1 LGHNA, CDR2 YNFKEQ. The CDR3 is CASSNNRDSTGELFF. CDR3 bases: TGTGCCAGCAGCAACAACCGGGACAGCACCGGGGAGCTGTTTTTT.

This chain uses TRBV3-1 (or the pseudogene TRBV3-2) with TRBJ2-1; 14 nucleotides align to TRBD2. The CDR3 totals 16 residues. Germline CDR1 reads LGHDT; CDR2 reads YNNKEL (reference sequence). Trimming took 4 bases from V and 8 from J; bases not matched to a gene: 7. The chain's CDR3 is CASSPTGTSGSDEQFF. The DNA for the CDR3 is TGTGCCAGCAGCCCAACCGGGACTAGCGGGAGCGATGAGCAGTTCTTC.

This chain joins TRBV5-4 and TRBJ2-3; D gene ambiguous. This CDR3 has 15 amino acids. Per the germline V gene, CDR1 is SGHNT and CDR2 is YYREEE (reference sequence). Between the trimmed V and J ends, which lost 4 bases and 2 bases, there was a span of 14 bases. The CDR3 here is CASSEPTSTTDTQYF. Here the CDR3 DNA reads TGTGCCAGCAGCGAACCTACCTCGACCACAGATACGCAGTATTTT.

This clone was picked up a small number of times. The CDR3 DNA reads TGTGCCTGGAACCCTCGGGCAGGGGGGTTTATTCTTGGCTACACCTTC. Amino acid sequence: CAWNPRAGGFILGYTF. This chain links TRBV30 with TRBJ1-2; 7 bases agree with TRBD1. The germline V gene encodes CDR1 GTSNPN and CDR2 SVGIG (reference sequence). V dropped 4 bases and J dropped 7; count of bases not matched to a gene: 18. CDR3 length: 16 amino acids.

The chain carries TRBV3-1 (or the pseudogene TRBV3-2) and TRBJ2-1; a possible D gene is TRBD2 (6 bases). This CDR3 spans 14 amino acids. CDR1 and CDR2 (germline): LGHDT, YNNKEL (reference sequence). Trimming removed 2 bases at V and 7 bases at J, with 12 bases between. The CDR3, as DNA: TGTGCCAGCAGCCAAAGTCTAGCGCTAAATGAGCAGTTCTTC. Its translation is CASSQSLALNEQFF.

The chain has TRBV19 and TRBJ2-1, with TRBD1 identical over 7 bases. J gave up 7 bases and V 8 bases, and 11 bases lay outside the gene matches. CDR1 and CDR2 (germline): LNHDA, SQIVND (reference sequence). The CDR3 spans 14 residues. CDR3 nucleotide sequence: TGTGCCAGTCTGACAGGGTATCCTAGGAATGAGCAGTTCTTC. It codes for CASLTGYPRNEQFF.

This clone appeared a single time. V and J are TRBV7-9 and TRBJ1-1; no reliable D call. Trimming left V 1 base short and J 5 bases short, with 8 bases between. Germline V gene sequence: CDR1 SEHNR, CDR2 FQNEAQ (reference sequence). This CDR3 has 13 residues. Here the CDR3 DNA reads TGTGCCAGCAGCTTAGTTTCCGAGACTGAAGCTTTCTTT. Its protein product is CASSLVSETEAFF.

The chain couples TRBV29-1 to TRBJ2-3; 8 nucleotides line up with TRBD2. This CDR3 is built from 14 residues. Germline CDR1 and CDR2: SQVTM and ANQGSEA. V was clipped by 7 bases and J by 0 bases; unmatched bases: 6. The DNA of the CDR3 is TGCAGCGGTGGGACTAGACCTAGCACAGATACGCAGTATTTT. This codes for CSGGTRPSTDTQYF.

This chain links TRBV10-3 with TRBJ1-1; 7 bases align to TRBD1. Unmatched junction bases numbered 6, after V lost 6 bases and J lost 5 bases. CDR1 is ENHRY, CDR2 SYGVKD, per germline. The CDR3 is 13 amino acids. CDR3: CAISYTGVTEAFF. For the CDR3, the DNA is TGTGCCATCAGCTATACAGGGGTAACTGAAGCTTTCTTT.

The gene calls are TRBV2 and TRBJ1-1; 8 bases are a match to TRBD1. This CDR3 is built from 15 residues. Germline trimming cut 8 bases from V and 8 bases from J; bases unmatched to any gene: 16. Germline CDR1 is SNHLY and CDR2 is FYNNEI. CDR3 sequence: CASLGQGAPGTEAFF. In DNA, the CDR3 is TGTGCCAGCTTGGGGCAGGGGGCACCCGGGACGGAAGCTTTCTTT.

J is TRBJ1-1 and V is TRBV7-9; D is perhaps TRBD1 (5 bases). This CDR3 has 14 residues. Germline lookup yields CDR1 SEHNR and CDR2 FQNEAQ (reference sequence). V dropped 4 bases and J dropped 5 bases, with 14 bases sitting between them. The CDR3 nucleotides read TGTGCCAGCAGCTCCTACCAGGGAGGAACTGAAGCTTTCTTT. Protein product: CASSSYQGGTEAFF.

The rearrangement links TRBV3-1 (or the pseudogene TRBV3-2) to TRBJ2-1; weak D call: TRBD1 (6 bases). V lost 4 bases, J lost 3 bases, and 13 bases lay in between. Germline values: CDR1 LGHDT, CDR2 YNNKEL (reference sequence). This CDR3 region has 15 residues. The CDR3 bases are TGTGCCAGCAGCCCCCGGACAGACTTCTACAATGAGCAGTTCTTC. This encodes CASSPRTDFYNEQFF.

The CDR3 here is CASSWAVDRGGYTF. The CDR3 DNA reads TGTGCCAGCAGCTGGGCGGTGGACAGGGGGGGCTACACCTTC. The gene calls are TRBV7-8 and TRBJ1-2; TRBD1 aligns across 10 bases. This CDR3 region has 14 residues. V gave up 4 bases and J gave up 8 bases; unmatched junction bases: 7. Germline V gene data show CDR1 as SGHVS and CDR2 as FQNEAQ.

The table lists this clone with a few counts. This chain links TRBV7-9 with TRBJ1-2; D is ambiguous. This CDR3 has 13 amino acids. Germline V CDR1 and CDR2: SEHNR, FQNEAQ (reference sequence). The germline V and J ends were trimmed by 5 bases and 4 bases, with 11 bases remaining between them. Here the CDR3 reads CASSPHPLYGYTF. The CDR3 DNA reads as TGTGCCAGCAGCCCTCATCCTCTCTATGGCTACACCTTC. The full variable domain, its missing parts supplied by reference TRBV7-9 and TRBJ1-2, is DTGVSQNPRHKITKRGQNVTFRCDPISEHNRLYWYRQTLGQGPEFLTYFQNEAQLEKSRLLSDRFSAERPKGSFSTLEIQRTEQGDSAMYLCASSPHPLYGYTFGSGTRLTVV.

The rearrangement joins TRBV29-1 to TRBJ1-2, with a weak D call TRBD1 (5 bases). The CDR3 contains 13 residues. V was pared by 2 bases and J by 4 bases, with 11 bases between. Germline CDR1 is SQVTM and CDR2 is ANQGSEA. The CDR3 protein is CSVEKGAGYGYTF. The DNA of the CDR3 is TGCAGCGTTGAAAAAGGGGCGGGCTATGGCTACACCTTC.

V gene TRBV6-5 combines with J gene TRBJ1-1; 10 positions match TRBD1. V trimming: 0 bases; J trimming: 10 bases; junction bases outside the gene matches: 11. The CDR3 has 16 residues. The germline gives CDR1 MNHEY, CDR2 SVGAGI. The CDR3 protein is CASSYSRTGGIVGAFF. DNA for the CDR3: TGTGCCAGCAGTTACTCTAGGACAGGGGGAATCGTAGGAGCTTTCTTT.

The chain carries TRBV4-3 and TRBJ2-7; maybe TRBD1 (5 bases). V lost 0 bases to trimming and J lost 0 bases, with 6 bases between them. The CDR3 length is 14 residues. Germline-derived CDR1 and CDR2 are LGHNA and YSLEER. The CDR3, as DNA: TGCGCCAGCAGCCAAGATGGGGCCTCCTACGAGCAGTACTTC. Its protein product is CASSQDGASYEQYF.

The chain couples TRBV3-1 (or the pseudogene TRBV3-2) to TRBJ2-7; weak D call: TRBD2 (6 bases). This CDR3 has 16 amino acids. Trimming stripped 4 bases from V and 0 bases from J, with 16 bases between. CDR1 and CDR2 from the germline V gene are LGHDT and YNNKEL (reference sequence). In DNA form, the CDR3 reads TGTGCCAGCAGCCCCGAACGGGAGAAAGGCTCCTACGAGCAGTACTTC. Amino acid sequence: CASSPEREKGSYEQYF.

The rearrangement joins TRBV11-3 to TRBJ1-1; possible D gene TRBD1, 5 bases. The V end was cut by 1 base, the J end by 5 bases, with 14 bases between. Looked up from germline, CDR1 is SGHNT and CDR2 is YENEEA. This CDR3 region has 15 residues. The CDR3 DNA is TGTGCCAGCAGCTTAGGGACTTACGGGGGGACTGAAGCTTTCTTT. Amino acid sequence: CASSLGTYGGTEAFF.

V is TRBV7-9 and J is TRBJ1-1; a possible D gene is TRBD1 (5 bases). This CDR3 spans 12 amino acids. The V gene lost 8 bases and the J gene lost 5 bases, with 12 bases spanning the gap. Germline V gene sequence: CDR1 SEHNR, CDR2 FQNEAQ (reference sequence). The CDR3 sequence is CASVGVWTEAFF. CDR3 coding DNA: TGTGCCAGCGTGGGGGTGTGGACTGAAGCTTTCTTT.

J is TRBJ2-4 and V is TRBV15, with D maybe TRBD1 (6 bases). Germline assignment: CDR1 LNHNV and CDR2 YYDKDF (reference sequence). Trimming left V 1 base short and J 0 bases short, with 13 bases between. The CDR3 spans 17 residues. Here the CDR3 DNA reads TGTGCCACCAGCAGAGGATCGACAGGAGTAGCCAAAAACATTCAGTACTTC. This codes for CATSRGSTGVAKNIQYF.

V is TRBV9 and J is TRBJ1-1; the D gene is possibly TRBD1 (5 bases). The CDR3 runs to 13 residues. CDR1 is SGDLS, CDR2 YYNGEE, per germline. V was trimmed by 4 bases and J by 8 bases, leaving 15 bases between them. In DNA form, the CDR3 reads TGTGCCAGCAGCCCAATGTCACAGGACGAAGCTTTCTTT. As protein: CASSPMSQDEAFF.

This chain connects TRBV5-1 to TRBJ2-5; D perhaps matches TRBD2 (5 bases). Trimming removed 2 bases at V and 5 bases at J, with 13 bases between. Germline CDR1 reads SGHRS; CDR2 reads YFSETQ. This CDR3 is built from 14 residues. In nucleotides, the CDR3 is TGCGCCAGCAGCTTACTATCGACGGGGGAGACCCAGTACTTC. Amino acids: CASSLLSTGETQYF. The whole variable domain, remainder taken from reference TRBV5-1 and TRBJ2-5, is KAGVTQTPRYLIKTRGQQVTLSCSPISGHRSVSWYQQTPGQGLQFLFEYFSETQRNKGNFPGRFSGRQFSNSRSEMNVSTLELGDSALYLCASSLLSTGETQYFGPGTRLLVL.